A single sample is the source of the 5 T cell receptor beta chains below, sequenced in a study of blood T cell repertoires in COVID-19. Sequencing was performed with immunoSEQ multiplex PCR; in TCRdb, only in-frame clones are kept and a portion is missing. This table has roughly 300,000 clones, just over 85% appearing once. Material: PBMCs or T cells enriched from blood (not recorded which). These receptors came from a man aged 30-40 years who had recovered from COVID-19.

The rearrangement uses TRBV2 and TRBJ1-5; 7 nucleotides agree with TRBD1. With 8 bases clipped from V and 1 base from J, the junction kept 5 bases outside the gene matches. Germline CDR1 is SNHLY and CDR2 is FYNNEI. The CDR3 has 14 residues. The CDR3 region is CASGIQGSNQPQHF. Here the CDR3 DNA reads TGTGCCAGCGGGATACAGGGGAGCAATCAGCCCCAGCATTTT. The variable domain in full, with the rest retrieved from reference TRBV2 and TRBJ1-5, is EPEVTQTPSHQVTQMGQEVILRCVPISNHLYFYWYRQILGQKVEFLVSFYNNEISEKSEIFDDQFSVERPDGSNFTLKIRSTKLEDSAMYFCASGIQGSNQPQHFGDGTRLSIL.

This chain uses TRBV7-9 with TRBJ1-3; D uncertain. The germline V gene has CDR1 SEHNR and CDR2 FQNEAQ (reference sequence). CDR3 length: 17 amino acids. The V end was cut by 3 bases, the J end by 0 bases, with 15 bases between. The CDR3 DNA sequence: TGTGCCAGCAGCTTGGCTACCCAGGATAACTCTGGAAACACCATATATTTT. Translating gives CASSLATQDNSGNTIYF.

This clone has just a few counts. V gene TRBV12-3 or TRBV12-4 combines with J gene TRBJ1-1, with D tentatively TRBD1 (5 bases). V was pared by 5 bases and J by 13 bases, with 14 bases between. The CDR3 totals 11 residues. CDR3 DNA sequence: TGTGCCAGCAGTCCTCCAGGGCCGGTTTTCTTT. Its translation is CASSPPGPVFF.

The rearrangement links TRBV6-5 to TRBJ1-3; the D is unclear. The CDR3 runs to 14 residues. The V and J ends lost 0 bases and 6 bases respectively, with 9 bases between them. Germline V lookup: CDR1 MNHEY, CDR2 SVGAGI. CDR3 sequence reads: CASSYSAASNTIYF. In DNA form, the CDR3 reads TGTGCCAGCAGTTACTCGGCCGCCTCAAACACCATATATTTT.

V and J are TRBV14 and TRBJ2-7, with 7 positions matching TRBD1. Germline CDR1 reads SGHDN; CDR2 reads FVKESK. CDR3 size: 15 residues. Trimming at V came to 0 bases and at J to 4 bases, leaving 6 bases not matched to a gene. The CDR3 DNA reads TGTGCCAGCAGCCAAGATTACCCGACAGGGTACGAGCAGTACTTC. It codes for CASSQDYPTGYEQYF.